These 22 T cell receptor beta chains were sequenced from one sample in a study of cytomegalovirus exposure and HLA in healthy donors. Primers for the PCR totalled 60 Vbeta and 13 Jbeta. Libraries were prepared by immunoSEQ multiplex PCR; TCRdb keeps only in-frame clonotypes and omits some of them. The data hold 120,000 to 150,000 clones, with 65% to 80% observed a single time. The sample comprised PBMCs. These receptors were obtained from a male donor in good health and CMV-seropositive.

The rearrangement links TRBV7-9 to TRBJ2-3; D perhaps matches TRBD1 (5 bases). The CDR3 covers 13 residues. Germline values: CDR1 SEHNR, CDR2 FQNEAQ (reference sequence). Trimming cost V 5 bases and J 4 bases, with 10 bases left between them. The chain's CDR3 is CASSPQGADTQYF. The DNA of the CDR3 is TGTGCCAGCAGCCCCCAGGGTGCAGATACGCAGTATTTT.

CDR3 residues: CASSQEGGGETQYF. The CDR3 DNA follows: TGTGCCAGCAGCCAAGAAGGGGGTGGGGAGACCCAGTACTTC. This chain connects TRBV14 to TRBJ2-5; a possible D gene is TRBD1 (6 bases). Germline V lookup: CDR1 SGHDN, CDR2 FVKESK. The CDR3 is 14 residues long. Trimming removed 0 bases from V and 5 bases from J, with 10 bases in between.

Details on this clone: Sequence at one end of the junction differs from germline and may be a read error. The chain combines TRBV7-9 with TRBJ1-3; D not resolved. CDR3 size: 15 residues. The germline V gene encodes CDR1 SEHNR and CDR2 FQNEAQ (reference sequence). The CDR3 reads CSSSLAAGRGNTIYF. CDR3 nucleotide sequence: TGTTCCAGCAGCTTAGCGGCCGGCAGGGGAAACACCATATATTTT.

J is TRBJ1-6 and V is TRBV5-1, with D unclear. V was cut by 0 bases and J by 1 base, with 5 bases left in between. The CDR3 covers 15 residues. CDR1 and CDR2 from the germline V gene are SGHRS and YFSETQ. This CDR3 is CASSLAGSYNSPLHF. CDR3 nucleotides: TGCGCCAGCAGCTTGGCCGGTTCCTATAATTCACCCCTCCACTTT.

The rearrangement uses TRBV10-3 and TRBJ1-1; D is undetermined. Germline assignment: CDR1 ENHRY and CDR2 SYGVKD. The CDR3 length is 13 residues. V was trimmed by 3 bases and J by 12 bases, leaving 17 bases between them. CDR3 amino acids: CAISDFLEGMSFF. CDR3 sequence (DNA): TGTGCCATCAGTGACTTCCTGGAGGGAATGTCTTTCTTT.

V usage is TRBV11-3 and J usage is TRBJ2-1; D possibly corresponds to TRBD2 (6 bases). CDR3 length equals 17 residues. Per germline, CDR1 SGHNT and CDR2 YENEEA. Trimming removed 0 bases from V and 5 bases from J, with 17 bases in between. CDR3 bases: TGTGCCAGCAGCTTAGAAAGGAGGGATGCGCGAGACAATGAGCAGTTCTTC. Encoded protein: CASSLERRDARDNEQFF.

The V and J genes are TRBV30 and TRBJ2-5; TRBD2 agrees at 13 bases. CDR3 length: 15 residues. CDR1 and CDR2 (germline): GTSNPN, SVGIG (reference sequence). V dropped 4 bases and J dropped 5; count of bases not matched to a gene: 7. CDR3 DNA: TGTGCCTGGAAAGCGACTAGCGGGAGGATGGAGACCCAGTACTTC. Amino acids: CAWKATSGRMETQYF.

This chain connects TRBV5-4 to TRBJ2-1, with TRBD1 identical over 7 bases. Germline V lookup: CDR1 SGHNT, CDR2 YYREEE (reference sequence). CDR3 length equals 15 residues. With V trimmed by 0 bases and J by 2 bases, 2 bases remained unmatched. CDR3 amino acids: CASSLVGTAYNEQFF. In nucleotides, the CDR3 is TGTGCCAGCAGCTTGGTCGGGACAGCCTACAATGAGCAGTTCTTC.

The chain uses TRBV27 and TRBJ1-2; 7 nucleotides match TRBD1. The CDR3 sequence is 19 residues long. CDR1 is MNHEY, CDR2 SMNVEV, per germline (reference sequence). The V gene end was trimmed by 3 bases and the J gene end by 5 bases; junction bases not matched to a gene: 21. Here the CDR3 DNA reads TGTGCCAGCAGTTTTCCGATCCGGGACATTCTACAGGGGAGGTATGGCTACACCTTC. Encoded protein: CASSFPIRDILQGRYGYTF.

The gene calls are TRBV29-1 and TRBJ2-3; D is ambiguous. CDR3 size: 13 residues. CDR1 SQVTM and CDR2 ANQGSEA come from the germline V gene. V lost 3 bases to trimming and J lost 5 bases, with 12 bases between them. The CDR3 loop reads CSVDLHAGDTQYF. In DNA form, the CDR3 reads TGCAGCGTTGATCTCCACGCCGGAGATACGCAGTATTTT.

This chain connects TRBV2 to TRBJ2-7, with 10 bases aligning to TRBD1. Germline assignment: CDR1 SNHLY and CDR2 FYNNEI. The trim removed 7 bases at V and 2 bases at J, leaving 5 bases unmatched. This CDR3 has 14 amino acids. In DNA form, the CDR3 reads TGTGCCAGCACCAGACAGGGGGCCCCCTACGAGCAGTACTTC. Its translation: CASTRQGAPYEQYF.

V and J are TRBV6-5 and TRBJ1-2; D perhaps matches TRBD1 (6 bases). Per the germline V gene, CDR1 is MNHEY and CDR2 is SVGAGI. This CDR3 has 12 amino acids. V was pared by 5 bases and J by 11 bases, with 15 bases between. The CDR3, as DNA: TGTGCCAGCAGTCGAGACAGGTCTACTTACACCTTC. The encoded protein is CASSRDRSTYTF.

This rearrangement joins TRBV7-8 to TRBJ2-5; 9 bases fit TRBD1. The germline CDR1 and CDR2 sequences are SGHVS and FQNEAQ. This CDR3 comprises 15 residues. The V segment lost 1 base and the J segment 5 bases; nucleotides outside the gene matches: 5. This CDR3 is CASSLEQGASETQYF. CDR3 nucleotides: TGTGCCAGCAGCTTAGAACAGGGGGCATCTGAGACCCAGTACTTC.

The CDR3 loop is CASSLGSDGTGSQPQHF. The CDR3 DNA reads TGTGCCAGCAGCTTAGGGTCAGATGGGACAGGGAGTCAGCCCCAGCATTTT. The rearrangement links TRBV7-2 to TRBJ1-5; 9 positions agree with TRBD1. The junction had 10 bases not matched to a gene; V was cut back by 1 base and J by 6 bases. The V gene's germline CDR1 is SGHTA and CDR2 FQGNSA. There are 17 residues in the CDR3.

The rearrangement uses TRBV6-5 and TRBJ2-5; 7 positions agree with TRBD1. Germline CDR1 and CDR2: MNHEY and SVGAGI. Trimming removed 0 bases from V and 7 bases from J; junction bases left unmatched: 11. The CDR3 has 16 amino acids. This chain's CDR3 is CASSYSGGLTDGTQYF. In nucleotides, the CDR3 is TGTGCCAGCAGTTACTCAGGGGGCCTCACCGACGGGACCCAGTACTTC.

The chain combines TRBV28 with TRBJ1-2; D is unresolved. This CDR3 has 14 amino acids. The germline V gene has CDR1 MDHEN and CDR2 SYDVKM. Trimming pared 1 base from V and 2 bases from J, leaving 8 bases between. The CDR3 DNA follows: TGTGCCAGCAGTTTATCTCACAGAAACTATGGCTACACCTTC. As protein: CASSLSHRNYGYTF.

The rearrangement links TRBV6-5 to TRBJ1-1; a possible D gene is TRBD1 (5 bases). This CDR3 is 14 amino acids long. The germline V gene encodes CDR1 MNHEY and CDR2 SVGAGI. The V end was cut by 4 bases, the J end by 10 bases, with 19 bases between. CDR3 sequence reads: CASSFGAQYVGAFF. As DNA, the CDR3 is TGTGCCAGCAGTTTTGGGGCGCAGTATGTTGGAGCTTTCTTT.

Here the CDR3 DNA reads TGTGCCAGCACTCAGGTGGCGTTGGGCAATCAGCCCCAGCATTTT. Translation gives CASTQVALGNQPQHF. This chain connects TRBV19 to TRBJ1-5; D is ambiguous. The CDR3 has 15 amino acids. The V and J ends lost 9 bases and 2 bases respectively, with 17 bases between them. Germline CDR1 LNHDA, CDR2 SQIVND (reference sequence).

The V gene is TRBV4-3, the J gene TRBJ2-6; 7 bases align to TRBD2. Losses at the gene ends were 0 bases for V and 3 bases for J; bases not matched to a gene: 2. Germline V gives CDR1 LGHNA, CDR2 YSLEER. The CDR3 consists of 16 residues. CDR3 nucleotide sequence: TGCGCCAGCAGCCAAGATTTAGCGGGTGGGGCCAACGTCCTGACTTTC. Its translation is CASSQDLAGGANVLTF.

The chain is built from TRBV19 and TRBJ1-1, with a tentative D call TRBD1 (5 bases). CDR1 and CDR2 (germline): LNHDA, SQIVND (reference sequence). CDR3 size: 15 residues. Trimming cost V 3 bases and J 3 bases, with 14 bases left between them. The chain's CDR3 is CASSMGGIAYTEAFF. The CDR3 DNA sequence: TGTGCCAGTAGTATGGGGGGTATTGCGTACACTGAAGCTTTCTTT.

The gene calls are TRBV18 and TRBJ2-2; D perhaps matches TRBD2 (6 bases). Per germline, CDR1 KGHSH and CDR2 LQKENI. CDR3 length: 15 residues. V shed 2 bases and J shed 2 bases, with 9 bases lying between them. CDR3 in amino acids: CASSPREANTGELFF. CDR3 DNA sequence: TGTGCCAGCTCACCAAGGGAGGCAAACACCGGGGAGCTGTTTTTT.

This chain joins TRBV10-3 and TRBJ2-2; 8 bases agree with TRBD1. In germline, CDR1 is ENHRY, CDR2 SYGVKD. Trimming cost V 3 bases and J 0 bases; bases outside gene matches: 6. This CDR3 contains 17 residues. This CDR3 reads CAISDPQDRANTGELFF. CDR3 coding DNA: TGTGCCATCAGTGACCCCCAGGACAGGGCGAACACCGGGGAGCTGTTTTTT.